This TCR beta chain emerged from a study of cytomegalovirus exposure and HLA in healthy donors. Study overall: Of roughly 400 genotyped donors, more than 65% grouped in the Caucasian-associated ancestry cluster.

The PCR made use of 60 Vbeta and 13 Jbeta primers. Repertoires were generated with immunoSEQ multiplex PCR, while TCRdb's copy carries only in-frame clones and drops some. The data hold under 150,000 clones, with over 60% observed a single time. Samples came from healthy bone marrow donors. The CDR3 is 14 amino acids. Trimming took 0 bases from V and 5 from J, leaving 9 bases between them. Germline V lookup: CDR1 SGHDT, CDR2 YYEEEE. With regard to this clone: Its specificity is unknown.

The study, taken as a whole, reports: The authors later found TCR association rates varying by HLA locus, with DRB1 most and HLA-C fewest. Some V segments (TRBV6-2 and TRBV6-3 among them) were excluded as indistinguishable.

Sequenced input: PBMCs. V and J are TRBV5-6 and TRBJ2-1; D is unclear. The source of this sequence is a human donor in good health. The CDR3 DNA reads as TGTGCCAGCAGCTTGGAGTGGCTCAACAATGAGCAGTTCTTC. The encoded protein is CASSLEWLNNEQFF.